This passage covers 12 T cell receptor beta chains from one sample sequenced in a study of blood T cell repertoires in COVID-19. Data came from immunoSEQ multiplex PCR; TCRdb stores just in-frame clones and leaves some out. The table shows 95,000 to 150,000 clones, with 65% to 90% occurring only once. The sequencing sample was made of peripheral blood. Source of these receptors: a woman of 80 years or more with acute or convalescent COVID-19.

The chain has TRBV5-1 and TRBJ1-1; perhaps TRBD1 as D (6 bases). Trimming shortened V by 1 base and J by 7 bases, and 14 bases separated the two germline ends. This CDR3 contains 14 residues. Germline V gives CDR1 SGHRS, CDR2 YFSETQ. The CDR3 reads CASSLTGKGIEAFF. Written as DNA, the CDR3 is TGCGCCAGCAGCTTGACAGGGAAAGGGATTGAAGCTTTCTTT.

This chain joins TRBV6-5 and TRBJ1-1; the D gene is possibly TRBD1 (6 bases). Germline assignment: CDR1 MNHEY and CDR2 SVGAGI. V shed 2 bases and J shed 5 bases, with 18 bases lying between them. The CDR3 is 16 amino acids. CDR3 in amino acids: CASSYPQGGAKTEAFF. The CDR3 DNA reads as TGTGCCAGCAGTTACCCCCAAGGGGGAGCAAAGACTGAAGCTTTCTTT.

The J gene is TRBJ1-4, the V gene TRBV28, with 9 bases aligning to TRBD1. The CDR3 is 16 residues long. Germline V gene data show CDR1 as MDHEN and CDR2 as SYDVKM. J was trimmed by 6 bases and V by 6 bases; bases with no gene match: 11. CDR3 protein: CASRNLGTGGYEKLFF. For the CDR3, the DNA is TGTGCCAGCAGAAATTTAGGCACAGGGGGCTATGAAAAACTGTTTTTT. Full variable domain (missing parts from reference TRBV28 and TRBJ1-4): DVKVTQSSRYLVKRTGEKVFLECVQDMDHENMFWYRQDPGLGLRLIYFSYDVKMKEKGDIPEGYSVSREKKERFSLILESASTNQTSMYLCASRNLGTGGYEKLFFGSGTQLSVL.

This clone has just one count. The V and J genes are TRBV3-1 (or the pseudogene TRBV3-2) and TRBJ2-4; the D is unclear. This CDR3 comprises 15 residues. Germline assignment: CDR1 LGHDT and CDR2 YNNKEL (reference sequence). V was trimmed by 4 bases and J by 0 bases, leaving 10 bases between them. The CDR3 sequence is CASSPFVLAKNIQYF. The CDR3 region has the DNA TGTGCCAGCAGCCCTTTCGTATTAGCCAAAAACATTCAGTACTTC.

The chain recombines TRBV5-1 with TRBJ2-3, with 9 bases aligning to TRBD1. CDR3 length: 14 residues. The germline V gene has CDR1 SGHRS and CDR2 YFSETQ. J was trimmed by 8 bases and V by 4 bases; bases with no gene match: 8. CDR3 sequence (DNA): TGCGCCAGCAGCCCGGGACAGGGTATCAGTACGCAGTATTTT. This sequence encodes CASSPGQGISTQYF.

The chain joins TRBV2 to TRBJ1-4, with D tentatively TRBD1 (5 bases). Germline CDR1 reads SNHLY; CDR2 reads FYNNEI. The germline V and J ends were trimmed by 4 bases and 8 bases, with 14 bases remaining between them. There are 14 residues in the CDR3. The CDR3 nucleotides read TGTGCCAGCAGTGTAAGGGGAGGGAAAGAAAAACTGTTTTTT. Protein sequence: CASSVRGGKEKLFF.

This chain joins TRBV3-1 (or the pseudogene TRBV3-2) and TRBJ1-2; D is undetermined. There are 17 residues in the CDR3. V gave up 5 bases and J gave up 4 bases, with 23 bases separating them. Germline CDR1 reads LGHDT; CDR2 reads YNNKEL (reference sequence). As DNA, the CDR3 is TGTGCCAGCAGCGCCCAAGCCGGCGGAGCCTCGATCTATGGCTACACCTTC. This encodes CASSAQAGGASIYGYTF.

J is TRBJ2-2 and V is TRBV19, with a tentative D call TRBD2 (5 bases). The CDR3 runs 13 residues. Per the germline V gene, CDR1 is LNHDA and CDR2 is SQIVND (reference sequence). Trimming left V 3 bases short and J 7 bases short, with 9 bases between. This chain's CDR3 is CASSITGIGELFF. The DNA of the CDR3 is TGTGCCAGTAGTATCACGGGGATCGGGGAGCTGTTTTTT. The whole variable domain, remainder taken from reference TRBV19 and TRBJ2-2, is DGGITQSPKYLFRKEGQNVTLSCEQNLNHDAMYWYRQDPGQGLRLIYYSQIVNDFQKGDIAEGYSVSREKKESFPLTVTSAQKNPTAFYLCASSITGIGELFFGEGSRLTVL.

V and J are TRBV7-6 and TRBJ1-4; D unresolved. The CDR3 spans 17 residues. CDR1 SGHVS and CDR2 FNYEAQ come from the germline V gene. The V end lost 5 bases, the J end lost 0 bases, and 16 bases lay between the germline ends. The CDR3 DNA reads TGTGCCAGCAGCCCCCCTCCCGGCGGGGCAACTAATGAAAAACTGTTTTTT. It specifies CASSPPPGGATNEKLFF.

J is TRBJ1-1 and V is TRBV5-1; TRBD1 might be the D (6 bases). Trimming shortened V by 3 bases and J by 0 bases, and 9 bases separated the two germline ends. This CDR3 region has 14 residues. From germline, CDR1 is SGHRS and CDR2 YFSETQ. The CDR3 DNA is TGCGCCAGCAGCTGGACAGCTGTGAACACTGAAGCTTTCTTT. Residues: CASSWTAVNTEAFF. The full variable domain, with the rest looked up from reference TRBV5-1 and TRBJ1-1, is KAGVTQTPRYLIKTRGQQVTLSCSPISGHRSVSWYQQTPGQGLQFLFEYFSETQRNKGNFPGRFSGRQFSNSRSEMNVSTLELGDSALYLCASSWTAVNTEAFFGQGTRLTVV.

The rearrangement uses TRBV28 and TRBJ1-1; maybe TRBD1 (5 bases). The CDR3 contains 15 residues. Germline CDR1 reads MDHEN; CDR2 reads SYDVKM. V lost 3 bases and J 0 bases, leaving 11 bases between the germline ends. CDR3: CASSLPGRMNTEAFF. For the CDR3, the DNA is TGTGCCAGCAGTTTGCCAGGGAGGATGAACACTGAAGCTTTCTTT.

The chain is built from TRBV5-5 and TRBJ2-4; 8 bases line up with TRBD1. CDR3 length: 16 residues. V was clipped by 3 bases and J by 8 bases; unmatched bases: 13. CDR1 is SGHKS, CDR2 YYEKEE, per germline (reference sequence). The CDR3 bases are TGTGCCAGCAGCTCCGGGACAGGCGGCAGAGGGGACATTCAGTACTTC. This encodes CASSSGTGGRGDIQYF.